This TCR beta chain was obtained from a study of shared clonotypes between healthy human individuals. As for the study in general: With ages of 18 to 49, the donors were two women and a few men. General study points: Non-shared clonotypes were found to have lower generation probabilities than the clonotypes that were shared by all four of the sorted-subset donors.

Here immunoSEQ multiplex PCR was the method, and the copy in TCRdb shows in-frame clones only, minus some. Of approximately 2.4 million clones in the sample, approximately 96% were seen once. Germline V gives CDR1 LGHNA, CDR2 YSLEER. The CDR3 has 20 amino acids. J was trimmed by 4 bases and V by 1 base; bases with no gene match: 15. With regard to this clone: Its antigen remains unknown.

The sequenced material came from naive CD4+ T cells sorted from blood. Subset defined: CD45RA+ positively selected. The chain links TRBV4-3 to TRBJ2-7, with 14 bases matching TRBD2. The clonotype originates from a man between 18 and 29 years old in good health. This CDR3 is CASSQATQGAGLAGVYEQYF. DNA of the CDR3: TGCGCCAGCAGCCAAGCAACTCAGGGGGCGGGACTAGCGGGAGTTTACGAGCAGTACTTC.